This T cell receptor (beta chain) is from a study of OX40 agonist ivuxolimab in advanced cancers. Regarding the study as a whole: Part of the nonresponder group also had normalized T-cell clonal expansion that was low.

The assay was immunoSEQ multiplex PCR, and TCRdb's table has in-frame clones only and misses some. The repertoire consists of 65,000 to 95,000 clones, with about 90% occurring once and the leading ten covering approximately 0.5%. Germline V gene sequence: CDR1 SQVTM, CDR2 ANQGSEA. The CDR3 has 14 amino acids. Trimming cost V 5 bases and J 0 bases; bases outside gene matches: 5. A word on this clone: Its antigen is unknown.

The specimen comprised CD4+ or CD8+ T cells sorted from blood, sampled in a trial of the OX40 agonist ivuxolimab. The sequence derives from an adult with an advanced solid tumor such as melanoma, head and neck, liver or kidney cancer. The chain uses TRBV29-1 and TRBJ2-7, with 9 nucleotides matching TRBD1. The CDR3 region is CSVSGGQGSYEQYF. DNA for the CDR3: TGCAGCGTTTCGGGGGGACAGGGCTCCTACGAGCAGTACTTC.